The present TCR beta chain was sequenced within a study of molecular identifiers for immune sequencing clone quantification. Researchers sorted naive CD8 T cells as cells that were CD8+CD4-CCR7+CD45RA+. Trimming pared 1 base from V and 3 bases from J, leaving 9 bases between. CDR3 size: 13 residues. The V gene's germline CDR1 is DFQATT and CDR2 SNEGSKA (reference sequence). TCRdb itself ran the PCR reads through MiXCR, one entry per CDR3 protein. The sample consists of over 600,000 distinct CDR3 sequences, roughly 21% of them appearing once. This TCR was recovered from a human donor in good health. Some libraries in this study had Jurkat cell RNA spiked in. The sample consisted of naive CD8+ T cells from blood, with Jurkat cell RNA spiked in. Subset meaning: FACS-sorted CD8+CD4-CCR7+CD45RA+ naive T cells. V gene TRBV20-1 combines with J gene TRBJ1-1; D unresolved. The DNA for the CDR3 is TGCAGTGCTAGAGGGTGGCAGGACACTGAAGCTTTCTTT. Its translation is CSARGWQDTEAFF.